The clone carrying this T cell receptor (beta chain) was seen a few times. This sample was taken from a study of cytomegalovirus exposure and HLA in healthy donors. The CDR3 totals 14 residues. Germline CDR1 and CDR2: SGHDN and FVKESK. The V end was cut by 2 bases, the J end by 7 bases, with 11 bases between. With 60 Vbeta and 13 Jbeta primers, the PCR was carried out. Clones were read by immunoSEQ multiplex PCR, and TCRdb kept only the in-frame ones, dropping some. Found here are about 110,000 clones, over 70% of them singletons; the top ten hold 2.1%. The origin of this receptor is a man aged 25-40 years in good health and CMV-seronegative. This chain uses TRBV14 with TRBJ1-4, with D perhaps TRBD1 (6 bases). The sequenced sample consisted of PBMCs. CDR3 protein: CASSQRGTFEKLFF. CDR3 in DNA: TGTGCCAGCAGCCAACGAGGGACATTTGAAAAACTGTTTTTT.